This TCR beta chain was observed in a study of shared clonotypes between healthy human individuals. Study information: Per donor, three plates held CD4 naive cells, three held CD4 memory, two held CD8 naive and one held CD8 memory.

Every subset had its genomic DNA shared out evenly among several immunoSEQ plates. Profiling relied on immunoSEQ multiplex PCR, and the TCRdb table lists in-frame clones only, not all of them. The profile shows around 2,000,000 clones, roughly 96% of them singletons. Findings of the study overall: Lower generation probabilities were found for non-shared clonotypes than for those shared by all four donors. What limited the represented genetic and exposure-history diversity was the small number of donors.

Note on this clone: Its target is not known.

Trimming cost V 4 bases and J 8 bases; bases outside gene matches: 7. The length of the CDR3 is 14 residues. Germline CDR1 KGHSH, CDR2 LQKENI. The sequenced sample consisted of naive CD4+ T cells sorted from blood. Subset of the sample: CD45RA+ positively selected. The chain couples TRBV18 to TRBJ1-4; 7 bases are shared with TRBD1. This clonotype was obtained from a man between 18 and 35 years old in good health. The CDR3 DNA is TGTGCCAGCTCACGACAGGGTATTGGCGAAAAACTGTTTTTT. Protein: CASSRQGIGEKLFF.